These 27 T cell receptor beta chains came from one sample sequenced in a study of blood T cell repertoires in COVID-19. TCRdb's table, derived via immunoSEQ multiplex PCR, lists solely in-frame clones and lacks some. The sample lists hundreds of thousands of clones; around 85% were seen once. The sequenced material came from peripheral blood. Source of these receptors: a woman aged 18-29 years with acute or convalescent COVID-19.

The chain employs TRBV5-1 and TRBJ1-4, with D possibly being TRBD1 (5 bases). Trimming took 0 bases from V and 6 from J, leaving 9 bases between them. Germline CDR1 and CDR2: SGHRS and YFSETQ. This CDR3 has 14 residues. Here the CDR3 reads CASSLEGPDEKLFF. CDR3 nucleotide sequence: TGCGCCAGCAGCTTGGAGGGGCCGGATGAAAAACTGTTTTTT.

This chain joins TRBV14 and TRBJ2-7, with D possibly TRBD1 on 5 matching bases. The V gene lost 8 bases and the J gene lost 3 bases, with 20 bases spanning the gap. Germline CDR1 SGHDN, CDR2 FVKESK. The CDR3 is made up of 15 amino acids. Here the CDR3 reads CASSRGAGLHYEQYF. The DNA of the CDR3 is TGTGCCAGCTCTCGAGGAGCAGGGCTCCACTACGAGCAGTACTTC.

The chain couples TRBV6-5 to TRBJ1-1; weak D call: TRBD1 (6 bases). The germline V and J ends were trimmed by 2 bases and 5 bases, with 18 bases remaining between them. Germline V CDR1 and CDR2: MNHEY, SVGAGI. This CDR3 comprises 16 residues. CDR3 DNA sequence: TGTGCCAGCAGTTACAGTCAGGGGCGGGTGGGGACTGAAGCTTTCTTT. Protein product: CASSYSQGRVGTEAFF.

V usage is TRBV20-1 and J usage is TRBJ2-7; unclear D gene. Germline lookup yields CDR1 DFQATT and CDR2 SNEGSKA (reference sequence). This CDR3 region has 13 residues. V lost 3 bases and J lost 0, with 9 bases in between. The CDR3 sequence: CSASKTFSYEQYF. CDR3 bases: TGCAGTGCTAGTAAGACTTTCTCCTACGAGCAGTACTTC.

The chain has TRBV7-8 and TRBJ2-7, with 9 bases lining up with TRBD1. The CDR3 is 15 residues long. J was trimmed by 6 bases and V by 3 bases; bases with no gene match: 9. CDR1 SGHVS and CDR2 FQNEAQ come from the germline V gene. CDR3 nucleotides: TGTGCCAGCAGCTTCTTAACCGGGACAGGGAGCGAGCAGTACTTC. Amino acid sequence: CASSFLTGTGSEQYF. The whole variable domain, remainder taken from reference TRBV7-8 and TRBJ2-7, is GAGVSQSPRYKVAKRGQDVALRCDPISGHVSLFWYQQALGQGPEFLTYFQNEAQLDKSGLPSDRFFAERPEGSVSTLKIQRTQQEDSAVYLCASSFLTGTGSEQYFGPGTRLTVT.

This chain links TRBV10-2 with TRBJ2-7, with D possibly matching TRBD2 (6 bases). This CDR3 comprises 13 residues. The germline V gene has CDR1 WSHSY and CDR2 SAAADI. With 8 bases removed from V and 3 bases from J, the gap between germline ends came to 14 bases. Here the CDR3 reads CASSLTSFYEQYF. In nucleotides, the CDR3 is TGCGCCAGCTCCCTGACTAGTTTCTACGAGCAGTACTTC.

The chain joins TRBV6-5 to TRBJ2-2; TRBD1 matches 9 bases. Germline lookup yields CDR1 MNHEY and CDR2 SVGAGI. The ends lost 7 bases at V and 5 bases at J; junction bases unmatched: 8. This CDR3 contains 15 residues. Written as DNA, the CDR3 is TGTGCCAGCATTCGGACAGGGGAGAGGACCGGGGAGCTGTTTTTT. It yields the protein CASIRTGERTGELFF.

The chain's CDR3 is CASSFFVSPLHF. CDR3 nucleotide sequence: TGTGCCAGCAGCTTCTTCGTATCACCCCTCCACTTT. V gene TRBV11-2 combines with J gene TRBJ1-6; D is unresolved. The CDR3 loop spans 12 amino acids. Trimming removed 3 bases at V and 10 bases at J, with 7 bases between. Germline CDR1 and CDR2: SGHAT and FQNNGV.

V usage is TRBV9 and J usage is TRBJ2-3, with 9 bases lining up with TRBD2. From germline, CDR1 is SGDLS and CDR2 YYNGEE. J was trimmed by 4 bases and V by 3 bases; bases with no gene match: 12. The CDR3 loop spans 17 amino acids. This CDR3 is CASSGTGRRGGPDTQYF. CDR3 DNA sequence: TGTGCCAGCAGCGGAACCGGGAGGCGGGGGGGTCCAGATACGCAGTATTTT.

The chain employs TRBV18 and TRBJ1-4; D remains ambiguous. CDR1 is KGHSH, CDR2 LQKENI, per germline. Trimming cost V 5 bases and J 4 bases, with 8 bases left between them. The CDR3 is 13 amino acids. The CDR3 region has the DNA TGTGCCAGCTCAAAAGAGTATAATGAAAAACTGTTTTTT. Translated, it gives CASSKEYNEKLFF.

V is TRBV19 and J is TRBJ1-1; D not certain. Trimming removed 0 bases at V and 5 bases at J, with 13 bases between. From germline, CDR1 is LNHDA and CDR2 SQIVND (reference sequence). CDR3 length: 15 amino acids. The CDR3 DNA sequence: TGTGCCAGTAGTATAGATAACCGAGGTCGGACTGAAGCTTTCTTT. This translates into CASSIDNRGRTEAFF. The full variable domain, its missing parts supplied by reference TRBV19 and TRBJ1-1, is DGGITQSPKYLFRKEGQNVTLSCEQNLNHDAMYWYRQDPGQGLRLIYYSQIVNDFQKGDIAEGYSVSREKKESFPLTVTSAQKNPTAFYLCASSIDNRGRTEAFFGQGTRLTVV.

This chain joins TRBV29-1 and TRBJ1-1, with 7 bases fitting TRBD1. V trimming: 6 bases; J trimming: 0 bases; junction bases outside the gene matches: 4. The CDR3 sequence is 13 residues long. The germline gives CDR1 SQVTM, CDR2 ANQGSEA. Here the CDR3 DNA reads TGCAGCGTACTTGACAGGGTGAACACTGAAGCTTTCTTT. Translation: CSVLDRVNTEAFF.

The V call is TRBV27, the J call TRBJ2-3; TRBD2 matches 9 bases. The CDR3 runs to 17 residues. Losses at the gene ends were 0 bases for V and 0 bases for J; bases not matched to a gene: 4. The germline CDR1 and CDR2 sequences are MNHEY and SMNVEV (reference sequence). CDR3 protein: CASSLSQLAGSTDTQYF. CDR3 nucleotide sequence: TGTGCCAGCAGTTTATCGCAACTAGCGGGTAGCACAGATACGCAGTATTTT.

This sequence joins TRBV25-1 and TRBJ2-1, with D possibly matching TRBD2 (6 bases). The CDR3 loop spans 15 amino acids. Deletions cut 2 bases from V and 4 bases from J, with 12 bases between. Germline lookup yields CDR1 MGHDK and CDR2 SYGVNS. The CDR3 reads CASSEALAHYNEQFF. CDR3 sequence (DNA): TGTGCCAGCAGTGAAGCACTAGCCCATTACAATGAGCAGTTCTTC.

This chain connects TRBV6-5 to TRBJ2-3, with TRBD1 identical over 7 bases. The V and J ends lost 10 bases and 0 bases, in that order; junction bases with no gene match: 4. This CDR3 region has 13 residues. In germline, CDR1 is MNHEY, CDR2 SVGAGI. CDR3 bases: TGTGCCACAAGGACAGGTAGCACAGATACGCAGTATTTT. Translating gives CATRTGSTDTQYF.

This clone has only a few counts. The chain combines TRBV6-5 with TRBJ1-2; the match to TRBD1 covers 7 bases. The CDR3 length is 16 residues. V lost 2 bases and J lost 1; bases outside the gene matches: 7. Germline V gene lookup returns CDR1 MNHEY and CDR2 SVGAGI. The CDR3 protein is CASSYGAGQLNYGYTF. The CDR3 nucleotides are TGTGCCAGCAGTTACGGTGCGGGACAGCTTAACTATGGCTACACCTTC.

This clone appeared a few times. V and J are TRBV18 and TRBJ1-2; D call uncertain. CDR1 is KGHSH, CDR2 LQKENI, per germline. The V gene lost 3 bases and the J gene lost 1 base, with 6 bases spanning the gap. CDR3 size: 13 residues. As DNA, the CDR3 is TGTGCCAGCTCACCCGGGGATAACTATGGCTACACCTTC. Translating gives CASSPGDNYGYTF.

The chain uses TRBV3-1 (or the pseudogene TRBV3-2) and TRBJ2-1, with 7 bases aligning to TRBD1. The junction had 12 bases not matched to a gene; V was cut back by 3 bases and J by 10 bases. The CDR3 has 15 residues. Per germline, CDR1 LGHDT and CDR2 YNNKEL (reference sequence). The CDR3 is CASSQADRVNGEQFF. In DNA, the CDR3 is TGTGCCAGCAGCCAGGCCGACAGGGTGAATGGCGAGCAGTTCTTC.

The CDR3 loop reads CASSYSYLRGMDKAFF. Written as DNA, the CDR3 is TGTGCCAGCAGTTACTCTTATCTTCGGGGAATGGATAAGGCTTTCTTT. This chain links TRBV6-5 with TRBJ1-1; D unclear. Per the germline V gene, CDR1 is MNHEY and CDR2 is SVGAGI. The CDR3 has 16 amino acids. The V gene lost 0 bases and the J gene lost 11 bases, with 22 bases spanning the gap.

The chain links TRBV7-9 to TRBJ2-7; 10 bases align to TRBD1. After removal of 5 bases from V and 7 bases from J, the junction contained 14 bases not matched to a gene. Germline CDR1 SEHNR, CDR2 FQNEAQ (reference sequence). The CDR3 is 16 amino acids. In nucleotides, the CDR3 is TGTGCCAGCAGCCACACTCTGACAGGGGGCATAGGGGAGCAGTACTTC. Protein product: CASSHTLTGGIGEQYF.

The chain links TRBV6-5 to TRBJ2-6; 7 bases map to TRBD1. This CDR3 is built from 14 residues. Trimming cost V 8 bases and J 2 bases; bases outside gene matches: 3. Looked up from germline, CDR1 is MNHEY and CDR2 is SVGAGI. The CDR3 bases are TGTGCCAGCGGACAGGACACTGGGGCCAACGTCCTGACTTTC. Encoded protein: CASGQDTGANVLTF.

The CDR3, as DNA: TGTGCCACCAGCAGAACTCAGGCAAACCAGGCCTACGAGCAGTACTTC. It specifies CATSRTQANQAYEQYF. The chain carries TRBV15 and TRBJ2-7; D is unresolved. Germline CDR1 is LNHNV and CDR2 is YYDKDF (reference sequence). Trimming removed 2 bases at V and 2 bases at J, with 16 bases between. The CDR3 covers 16 residues. Filled out from reference TRBV15 and TRBJ2-7, the complete variable domain reads DAMVIQNPRYQVTQFGKPVTLSCSQTLNHNVMYWYQQKSSQAPKLLFHYYDKDFNNEADTPDNFQSRRPNTSFCFLDIRSPGLGDTAMYLCATSRTQANQAYEQYFGPGTRLTVT.

The chain employs TRBV15 and TRBJ2-7; 9 bases are shared with TRBD1. Losses at the gene ends were 1 base for V and 2 bases for J; bases not matched to a gene: 6. Per germline, CDR1 LNHNV and CDR2 YYDKDF (reference sequence). The CDR3 extends over 16 amino acids. The CDR3 DNA reads TGTGCCACCAGCAGAGGGTGGACAGGGGACCCCTACGAGCAGTACTTC. This translates into CATSRGWTGDPYEQYF.

This rearrangement joins TRBV18 to TRBJ2-2; D gene ambiguous. The germline V gene encodes CDR1 KGHSH and CDR2 LQKENI. This CDR3 has 14 residues. V gave up 4 bases and J gave up 0 bases, with 6 bases separating them. CDR3 sequence (DNA): TGTGCCAGCTCACAGCCGTCGAACACCGGGGAGCTGTTTTTT. This encodes CASSQPSNTGELFF. Supplemented by reference TRBV18 and TRBJ2-2, the full variable domain reads NAGVMQNPRHLVRRRGQEARLRCSPMKGHSHVYWYRQLPEEGLKFMVYLQKENIIDESGMPKERFSAEFPKEGPSILRIQQVVRGDSAAYFCASSQPSNTGELFFGEGSRLTVL.

A remark on this clone: The junction and the germline gene differ at one end; a read error may be behind it. The chain employs TRBV13 and TRBJ1-1, with D hard to call. CDR1 PRHDT and CDR2 FYEKMQ come from the germline V gene (reference sequence). The CDR3 is made up of 12 amino acids. CDR3 nucleotides: TGTGCCAGCCGTCGTCTCTCTAAGGAGGTGGTCTTT. Protein product: CASRRLSKEVVF.

The chain carries TRBV28 and TRBJ1-1, with no clear D. V was shortened by 7 bases and J by 2 bases, with 17 bases between the two germline ends. This CDR3 is 15 amino acids long. Germline V CDR1 and CDR2: MDHEN, SYDVKM. The CDR3 loop reads CASTRSLNANTEAFF. The CDR3 region has the DNA TGTGCCAGCACCCGTTCGCTAAACGCCAACACTGAAGCTTTCTTT.

The chain joins TRBV19 to TRBJ1-6; 7 bases are a match to TRBD1. Germline V lookup: CDR1 LNHDA, CDR2 SQIVND (reference sequence). V was pared by 1 base and J by 9 bases, with 6 bases of the junction left unmatched. CDR3 length: 15 residues. CDR3 bases: TGTGCCAGTAGTATAGGGGACAGTGGGAGTTCACCCCTCCACTTT. It yields the protein CASSIGDSGSSPLHF. Looking up the rest from reference TRBV19 and TRBJ1-6 gives the full variable domain: DGGITQSPKYLFRKEGQNVTLSCEQNLNHDAMYWYRQDPGQGLRLIYYSQIVNDFQKGDIAEGYSVSREKKESFPLTVTSAQKNPTAFYLCASSIGDSGSSPLHFGNGTRLTVT.